The rows below give T cell receptor beta chains drawn from one sample of a study of control samples from healthy donors and cancer patients. Some clones are missing from TCRdb's copy, which holds only in-frame ones; the method was immunoSEQ multiplex PCR. The repertoire holds about 150,000 clones, with roughly nine tenths as singletons. The sequenced sample consisted of blood. Receptors originate from a woman in her 30s in good health. Both conserved end residues are part of each CDR3. Fields, in order: D gene, clone size, V gene, J gene, CDR3 protein, CDR3 DNA. A D gene is named only where the DNA matches it firmly. Only some rows state a clone size, as once, few, many or a class for expanded clones.

TRBD1	NA	TRBV13	TRBJ2-7	CASSLGQGKYEQYF	TGTGCCAGCAGCTTGGGACAGGGAAAGTACGAGCAGTACTTC
NA	NA	TRBV27	TRBJ1-1	CASGVRENTEAFF	TGTGCCAGCGGGGTCAGGGAGAACACTGAAGCTTTCTTT
NA	NA	TRBV30	TRBJ1-5	CAWSDPGGEEPQHF	TGTGCCTGGAGTGACCCCGGGGGGGAGGAGCCCCAGCATTTT
NA	NA	TRBV7-2	TRBJ1-2	CASSFGATYGYTF	TGTGCCAGCAGCTTTGGGGCCACATATGGCTACACCTTC
NA	NA	TRBV20-1	TRBJ1-4	CSASLGATNEKLFF	TGCAGTGCTAGTTTGGGCGCAACTAATGAAAAACTGTTTTTT
NA	NA	TRBV2	TRBJ2-3	CASTPFGGAIGTDTQYF	TGTGCCAGCACCCCTTTTGGGGGCGCGATTGGCACAGATACGCAGTATTTT
NA	NA	TRBV6-5	TRBJ1-5	CASSPRQGNQPQHF	TGTGCCAGCAGTCCCCGACAGGGCAATCAGCCCCAGCATTTT
TRBD1	NA	TRBV27	TRBJ2-5	CASSPESPTGGGETQYF	TGTGCCAGCAGTCCCGAATCCCCGACAGGGGGCGGAGAGACCCAGTACTTC
NA	NA	TRBV5-1	TRBJ2-1	CASSLAGEQFF	TGCGCCAGCAGCTTGGCGGGAGAGCAGTTCTTC
NA	NA	TRBV19	TRBJ1-4	CASSFLTEKLFF	TGTGCCAGTAGTTTTCTGACGGAAAAACTGTTTTTT
NA	NA	TRBV28	TRBJ2-3	CASSLFGTHTDTQYF	TGTGCCAGCAGTTTATTCGGGACCCACACAGATACGCAGTATTTT
NA	NA	TRBV5-6	TRBJ1-4	CASSLGLANEKLFF	TGTGCCAGCAGCCTAGGACTGGCCAATGAAAAACTGTTTTTT
TRBD2	NA	TRBV5-1	TRBJ2-1	CASSLEGLAGGPYNEQFF	TGCGCCAGCAGCTTGGAGGGACTAGCGGGAGGACCCTACAATGAGCAGTTCTTC
TRBD1	NA	TRBV18	TRBJ1-1	CASSLEDRGSTEAFF	TGTGCCAGCTCACTAGAGGACAGGGGGTCGACTGAAGCTTTCTTT
NA	NA	TRBV4-2	TRBJ1-4	CASSQESGKEEKLFF	TGTGCCAGCAGCCAAGAATCGGGAAAAGAAGAAAAACTGTTTTTT
TRBD1	once	TRBV5-1	TRBJ1-1	CASSFTTGGANTEAFF	TGCGCCAGCAGCTTCACGACAGGGGGTGCGAACACTGAAGCTTTCTTT
NA	NA	TRBV9	TRBJ2-7	CASSTGLPGYEQYF	TGTGCCAGCAGCACGGGACTGCCGGGATACGAGCAGTACTTC
TRBD1	NA	TRBV2	TRBJ1-5	CASSLGQGNQPQHF	TGTGCCAGCAGCCTAGGACAGGGGAATCAGCCCCAGCATTTT
TRBD1	once	TRBV20-1	TRBJ1-2	CSASKRNRGKDGYTF	TGCAGTGCTAGTAAGCGAAACAGGGGTAAGGATGGCTACACCTTC
TRBD1	NA	TRBV6-5	TRBJ1-2	CASRGWDSSYGYTF	TGTGCCAGCAGAGGATGGGACAGCTCCTATGGCTACACCTTC
NA	NA	TRBV28	TRBJ2-7	CASSFQGIGSYEQYF	TGTGCCAGCAGTTTTCAGGGGATAGGCTCCTACGAGCAGTACTTC
TRBD2	NA	TRBV27	TRBJ2-5	CASSSFLTSGRNWRETQYF	TGTGCCAGCAGTTCCTTCCTAACTAGCGGGAGAAATTGGCGGGAGACCCAGTACTTC
NA	NA	TRBV27	TRBJ2-3	CASRLVAVSTDTQYF	TGTGCCAGCCGGCTTGTAGCGGTTAGCACAGATACGCAGTATTTT
TRBD1	NA	TRBV28	TRBJ2-7	CASRGGTAYEQYF	TGTGCCAGCAGGGGTGGGACAGCCTACGAGCAGTACTTC
NA	NA	TRBV14	TRBJ1-5	CASSQDTNQPQHF	TGTGCCAGCAGCCAAGACACAAATCAGCCCCAGCATTTT
NA	once	TRBV7-8	TRBJ2-2	CASSSPARELFF	TGTGCCAGCAGCTCCCCCGCTCGGGAGCTGTTTTTT
TRBD1	NA	TRBV28	TRBJ1-5	CASSLRAGTGQKKPQHF	TGTGCCAGCAGTCTAAGGGCCGGGACAGGGCAGAAAAAGCCCCAGCATTTT
NA	NA	TRBV28	TRBJ2-4	CASSFLAKNIQYF	TGTGCCAGCAGTTTTTTAGCCAAAAACATTCAGTACTTC
NA	once	TRBV23-1	TRBJ2-2	CAPTHTGDGHVANPNTGELFF	TGCGCCCCCACCCACACAGGAGACGGACACGTAGCCAATCCGAACACCGGGGAGCTGTTTTTT
NA	NA	TRBV28	TRBJ2-1	CASSPARSSGYNEQFF	TGTGCCAGCAGTCCCGCCCGCAGTAGTGGGTACAATGAGCAGTTCTTC
TRBD2	NA	TRBV4-2	TRBJ2-1	CASTKREGYNEQFF	TGTGCCAGCACGAAGCGGGAGGGGTACAATGAGCAGTTCTTC
TRBD2	NA	TRBV6-1	TRBJ2-3	CASSEFSGSPDTQYF	TGTGCCAGCAGTGAATTTAGCGGGAGCCCAGATACGCAGTATTTT
TRBD1	NA	TRBV15	TRBJ1-2	CATSRVSGQFSDYTF	TGTGCCACCAGCAGAGTGTCGGGACAGTTTTCTGACTACACCTTC
NA	NA	TRBV6-5	TRBJ1-1	CASTPDGTEAFF	TGTGCCAGCACACCCGACGGGACTGAAGCTTTCTTT
TRBD2	NA	TRBV7-9	TRBJ2-7	CASSPGTSGYSYEQYF	TGTGCCAGCAGCCCGGGGACTAGCGGGTACTCCTACGAGCAGTACTTC
NA	NA	TRBV29-1	TRBJ2-7	CSALDRTLSYEQYF	TGCAGCGCCCTCGACAGGACCCTCTCCTACGAGCAGTACTTC
TRBD2	NA	TRBV2	TRBJ2-2	CATTGTSGLRGGELFF	TGTGCCACCACCGGGACTAGCGGGCTCCGCGGCGGGGAGCTGTTTTTT
NA	NA	TRBV30	TRBJ2-2	CAWTRRGELFF	TGTGCCTGGACCCGGCGCGGGGAGCTGTTTTTT
TRBD1	NA	TRBV9	TRBJ1-4	CASSGGQGSNEKLFF	TGTGCCAGCAGCGGGGGACAGGGCTCTAATGAAAAACTGTTTTTT
NA	NA	TRBV6-6	TRBJ2-6	CASSHQPPHRAGANVLTF	TGTGCCAGCAGTCACCAGCCCCCTCACAGGGCTGGGGCCAACGTCCTGACTTTC
NA	NA	TRBV5-5	TRBJ1-5	CASSPGQSLGPQHF	TGTGCCAGCAGCCCCGGACAGTCTTTAGGCCCCCAGCATTTT
NA	NA	TRBV28	TRBJ1-5	CASSLGSNQPQHF	TGTGCCAGCTCGTTGGGTAGCAATCAGCCCCAGCATTTT
TRBD1	NA	TRBV5-1	TRBJ2-1	CASSLRDSINEQFF	TGCGCCAGCAGCTTGCGGGACAGCATCAATGAGCAGTTCTTC
NA	NA	TRBV11-2	TRBJ1-2	CASSQEGQVGGYTF	TGTGCCAGCAGCCAAGAGGGGCAGGTTGGCGGCTACACCTTC
TRBD1	NA	TRBV6-2/TRBV6-3	TRBJ1-2	CASSGTGIHGYTF	TGTGCCAGCAGCGGGACAGGGATACATGGCTACACCTTC
NA	NA	TRBV18	TRBJ1-4	CASSQGGGNEKLFF	TGTGCCAGCTCACAAGGTGGAGGTAATGAAAAACTGTTTTTT
TRBD1	NA	TRBV27	TRBJ2-1	CASSLLGTGGGYNEQFF	TGTGCCAGCAGTCTACTTGGGACAGGTGGGGGATACAATGAGCAGTTCTTC
TRBD1	NA	TRBV7-2	TRBJ2-7	CASSLLGQGAYEQYF	TGTGCCAGCAGCTTACTGGGACAGGGGGCCTACGAGCAGTACTTC
TRBD2	NA	TRBV28	TRBJ2-5	CASMTSGRALETQYF	TGTGCCAGCATGACTAGCGGGAGGGCCCTGGAGACCCAGTACTTC
NA	NA	TRBV4-1	TRBJ1-4	CASSQGQGNEKLFF	TGCGCCAGCAGCCAGGGGCAGGGGAATGAAAAACTGTTTTTT
TRBD2	NA	TRBV9	TRBJ2-3	CASSPPGLGAADTQYF	TGTGCCAGCAGCCCGCCGGGACTAGGTGCGGCAGATACGCAGTATTTT
TRBD1	NA	TRBV5-1	TRBJ2-3	CASSGGTGRTDTQYF	TGCGCCAGCAGCGGTGGGACAGGTCGCACAGATACGCAGTATTTT
NA	NA	TRBV7-9	TRBJ2-7	CASSSGWWAHEQYF	TGTGCCAGCAGCTCCGGTTGGTGGGCCCACGAGCAGTACTTC
TRBD1	NA	TRBV11-2	TRBJ2-7	CASSQDRIYEQYF	TGTGCCAGCAGCCAGGACAGGATCTACGAGCAGTACTTC